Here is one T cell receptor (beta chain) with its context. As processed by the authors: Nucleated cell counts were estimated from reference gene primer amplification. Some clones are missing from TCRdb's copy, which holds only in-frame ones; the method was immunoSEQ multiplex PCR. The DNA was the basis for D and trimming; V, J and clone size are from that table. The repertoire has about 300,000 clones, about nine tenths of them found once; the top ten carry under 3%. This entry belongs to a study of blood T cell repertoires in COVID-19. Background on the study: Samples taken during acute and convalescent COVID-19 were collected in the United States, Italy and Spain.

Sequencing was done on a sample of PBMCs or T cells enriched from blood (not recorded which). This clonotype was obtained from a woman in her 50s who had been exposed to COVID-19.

Written as DNA, the CDR3 is TGTGCCAGCAGCCCTGGGGGGGGAGGGGGCAATCAGCCCCAGCATTTT. Encoded protein: CASSPGGGGGNQPQHF. The J gene is TRBJ1-5, the V gene TRBV9; perhaps TRBD1 as D (5 bases). The CDR3 runs to 16 residues. V lost 4 bases and J 2 bases, leaving 16 bases between the germline ends. The germline CDR1 and CDR2 sequences are SGDLS and YYNGEE.